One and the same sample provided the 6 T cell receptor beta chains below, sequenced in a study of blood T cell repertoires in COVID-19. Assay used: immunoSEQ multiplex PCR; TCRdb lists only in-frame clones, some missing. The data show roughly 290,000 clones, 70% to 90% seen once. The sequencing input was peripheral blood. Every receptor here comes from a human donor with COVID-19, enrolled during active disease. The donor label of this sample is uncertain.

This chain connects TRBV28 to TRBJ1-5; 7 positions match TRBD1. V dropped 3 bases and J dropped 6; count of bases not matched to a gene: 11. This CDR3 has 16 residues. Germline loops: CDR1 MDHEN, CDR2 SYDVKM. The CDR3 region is CASSLSTGVISQPQHF. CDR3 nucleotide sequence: TGTGCCAGCAGTTTGAGTACAGGGGTGATTTCTCAGCCCCAGCATTTT.

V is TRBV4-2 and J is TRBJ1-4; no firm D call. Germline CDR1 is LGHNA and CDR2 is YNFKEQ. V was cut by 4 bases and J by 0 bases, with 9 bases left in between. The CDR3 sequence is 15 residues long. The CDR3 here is CASSPRPPTNEKLFF. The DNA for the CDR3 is TGTGCCAGCAGCCCGAGGCCCCCAACTAATGAAAAACTGTTTTTT.

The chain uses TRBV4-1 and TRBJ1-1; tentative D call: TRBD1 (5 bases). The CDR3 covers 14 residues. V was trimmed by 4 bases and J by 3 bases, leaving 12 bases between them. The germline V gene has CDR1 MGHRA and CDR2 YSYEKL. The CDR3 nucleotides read TGCGCCAGCAGCCCCCAACGGGGGGACACTGAAGCTTTCTTT. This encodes CASSPQRGDTEAFF.

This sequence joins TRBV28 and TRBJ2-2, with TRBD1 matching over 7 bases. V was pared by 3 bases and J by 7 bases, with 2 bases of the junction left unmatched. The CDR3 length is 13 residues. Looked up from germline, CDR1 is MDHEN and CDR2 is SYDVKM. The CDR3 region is CASSLQGVGELFF. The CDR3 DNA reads TGTGCCAGCAGTTTGCAGGGGGTCGGGGAGCTGTTTTTT.

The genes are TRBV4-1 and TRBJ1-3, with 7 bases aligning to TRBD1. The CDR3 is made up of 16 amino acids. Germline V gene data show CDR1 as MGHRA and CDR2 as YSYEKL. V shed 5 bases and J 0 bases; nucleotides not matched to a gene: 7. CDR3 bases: TGCGCCAGCAGCTTCCGACAGGGAAACTCTGGAAACACCATATATTTT. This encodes CASSFRQGNSGNTIYF.

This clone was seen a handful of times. The CDR3 nucleotides are TGTGCCAGCAGCAAACAGGGAATTAACAATGAGCAGTTCTTC. This translates into CASSKQGINNEQFF. This chain joins TRBV27 and TRBJ2-1; weak D call: TRBD1 (6 bases). The CDR3 is 14 residues long. V shed 6 bases and J shed 5 bases, with 14 bases lying between them. Looked up from germline, CDR1 is MNHEY and CDR2 is SMNVEV (reference sequence).